These T cell receptor beta chains were read from a single sample in a study of cytomegalovirus exposure and HLA in healthy donors. Measured with immunoSEQ multiplex PCR; TCRdb has only the in-frame clones, and not every one. The data contain 50,000 to 60,000 clones, 77% of them seen just once; the ten biggest clones take up about 2.5%. Sequenced: PBMCs. The receptors come from a woman in her thirties or forties in good health and CMV-seropositive. Each CDR3 is given with its conserved first and last residue. A D gene is named only where the DNA matches it firmly. Clone size is not always given. Where it is, it says once, few, many or a class for expanded clones.

15,.,TRBJ1-2,TRBV27,.,CASRRQAGANYGYTF,TGTGCCAGCCGCCGTCAGGCAGGGGCTAACTATGGCTACACCTTC
13,.,TRBJ1-1,TRBV27,.,CASSPRTIAEAFF,TGTGCCAGCAGTCCACGGACAATAGCTGAAGCTTTCTTT
15,TRBD1,TRBJ2-3,TRBV2,.,CATRGLGSPTDTQYF,TGTGCCACGAGGGGGCTTGGGTCCCCTACAGATACGCAGTATTTT
15,.,TRBJ2-1,TRBV5-1,medium-sized,CASSLELASYNEQFF,TGCGCCAGCAGCTTGGAACTAGCTAGCTACAATGAGCAGTTCTTC
14,TRBD1,TRBJ2-2,TRBV7-2,few,CASRRQGDTGELFF,TGTGCCAGCAGGCGACAGGGTGACACCGGGGAGCTGTTTTTT
14,.,TRBJ1-1,TRBV28,.,CASRQGGLNTEAFF,TGTGCCAGCAGACAGGGCGGACTGAACACTGAAGCTTTCTTT
16,TRBD2,TRBJ2-4,TRBV7-2,.,CASSLEGTSGSYIQYF,TGTGCCAGCAGCTTAGAGGGGACTAGCGGGTCTTACATTCAGTACTTC
12,.,TRBJ2-3,TRBV9,.,CASRGEADTQYF,TGTGCCAGCAGGGGAGAGGCAGATACGCAGTATTTT
16,.,TRBJ2-3,TRBV9,few,CASSARGDAVADTQYF,TGTGCCAGCAGCGCCAGGGGGGATGCTGTGGCAGATACGCAGTATTTT
15,.,TRBJ2-7,TRBV5-1,.,CASSLVGAGNHEQYF,TGCGCCAGCAGCTTGGTGGGAGCGGGCAACCACGAGCAGTACTTC
13,TRBD1,TRBJ1-2,TRBV28,.,CASSFGDSYGYTF,TGTGCCAGCAGTTTTGGGGACAGTTATGGCTACACCTTC
11,.,TRBJ1-3,TRBV30,.,CAWARGNTIYF,TGTGCCTGGGCCAGGGGCAACACCATATATTTT
13,.,TRBJ2-5,TRBV7-2,.,CASSLSGGETQYF,TGTGCCAGCAGCTTATCCGGGGGTGAGACCCAGTACTTC
14,.,TRBJ1-6,TRBV7-9,.,CASSSGGDNSPLHF,TGTGCCAGCAGCTCGGGGGGGGATAATTCACCCCTCCACTTT
12,.,TRBJ1-2,TRBV29-1,.,CSVMAGLGGYTF,TGCAGCGTTATGGCGGGTTTGGGGGGCTACACCTTC
15,TRBD1,TRBJ1-1,TRBV5-4,.,CASSWDRGRATEAFF,TGTGCCAGCAGCTGGGACAGGGGTCGGGCCACTGAAGCTTTCTTT
13,.,TRBJ1-1,TRBV19,few,CASGQSGYTEAFF,TGTGCCAGTGGTCAATCTGGCTACACTGAAGCTTTCTTT
17,TRBD1,TRBJ2-1,TRBV7-6,.,CASSPAAGTGSYNEQFF,TGTGCCAGCAGCCCCGCGGCCGGGACAGGATCTTACAATGAGCAGTTCTTC
14,TRBD1,TRBJ1-5,TRBV7-2,.,CASSPDRVPQPQHF,TGTGCCAGCAGTCCGGACAGGGTACCTCAGCCCCAGCATTTT
17,.,TRBJ2-7,TRBV2,.,CASREQNRDWPSYEQYF,TGTGCCAGCAGAGAGCAGAACCGGGACTGGCCCTCCTACGAGCAGTACTTC